The 19 T cell receptor beta chains reported below all come from one sample, sequenced in a study of sequential checkpoint blockade in melanoma. This table comes from immunoSEQ multiplex PCR, and its TCRdb copy is limited to in-frame clones, with some not included. The sample has some 18,000 clones, 73% seen once. As for treatment: randomized to nivolumab then ipilimumab (arm A) or the reverse (arm B). The sequences come from tumor tissue (inferred from file names), collected from a patient given nivolumab and ipilimumab in sequence. The receptors come from a human donor with melanoma.

In this sample, this clone turned up once. The chain links TRBV6-7 to TRBJ2-7; 7 nucleotides align to TRBD1. TRBV6-7 belongs to the ORF category, with a function that is uncertain. V dropped 8 bases and J dropped 1; count of bases not matched to a gene: 5. The CDR3 covers 13 residues. The CDR3 bases are TGTGCCAGCTCTAGGACAGGTTCCTACGAGCAGTACTTC. As protein: CASSRTGSYEQYF.

This chain joins TRBV7-6 and TRBJ2-3; 13 bases map to TRBD2. Germline V gives CDR1 SGHVS, CDR2 FNYEAQ. The J segment lost 6 bases and the V segment lost 6 bases, leaving 6 bases of the junction unmatched. The CDR3 length is 15 residues. CDR3: CASRRLAGGGDTQYF. In DNA form, the CDR3 reads TGTGCCAGCAGAAGACTAGCGGGGGGTGGTGATACGCAGTATTTT.

V usage is TRBV9 and J usage is TRBJ1-2, with 7 bases aligning to TRBD1. This CDR3 has 13 amino acids. The junction had 9 bases not matched to a gene; V was cut back by 5 bases and J by 8 bases. CDR1 SGDLS and CDR2 YYNGEE come from the germline V gene. The CDR3 region has the DNA TGTGCCAGCAGGGGCAGGGGGTTGTTCGGCTACACCTTC. This translates into CASRGRGLFGYTF.

This chain joins TRBV2 and TRBJ2-7; tentative D call: TRBD2 (5 bases). The V end lost 1 base, the J end lost 5 bases, and 15 bases lay between the germline ends. This CDR3 region has 15 residues. Germline assignment: CDR1 SNHLY and CDR2 FYNNEI. The DNA for the CDR3 is TGTGCCAGCAGTGAAGGTCGGGATTCAGGCGACGAGCAGTACTTC. Translated, it gives CASSEGRDSGDEQYF.

The rearrangement links TRBV6-8 to TRBJ2-6; D possibly corresponds to TRBD1 (6 bases). The V end was cut by 5 bases, the J end by 0 bases, with 8 bases between. The germline V gene has CDR1 MNHGY and CDR2 SAAAGT. This CDR3 is built from 15 residues. The CDR3 bases are TGTGCCAGCAGTGACAGGAGCTCTGGGGCCAACGTCCTGACTTTC. This translates into CASSDRSSGANVLTF.

The rearrangement uses TRBV11-3 and TRBJ2-3; TRBD2 matches 9 bases. From germline, CDR1 is SGHNT and CDR2 YENEEA. J lost 8 bases, V lost 5 bases, and 11 bases had no gene match. The CDR3 covers 15 residues. The DNA for the CDR3 is TGTGCCAGCAGCGCGGCACTAGCGGGTGCGGGTACGCAGTATTTT. Its protein is CASSAALAGAGTQYF.

The V and J genes are TRBV7-7 and TRBJ1-2; TRBD1 is a possible D gene (6 bases). Germline CDR1 reads SSHAT; CDR2 reads FNYEAQ (reference sequence). Trimming took 9 bases from V and 7 from J, leaving 21 bases between them. The CDR3 consists of 14 residues. CDR3 protein: CASPRGPAGGGYTF. The CDR3 DNA sequence: TGTGCCAGTCCTCGGGGGCCGGCCGGGGGTGGCTACACCTTC.

The V gene is TRBV28, the J gene TRBJ1-3; D ambiguous. Trimming took 2 bases from V and 0 from J, leaving 5 bases between them. The CDR3 totals 14 residues. The germline V gene encodes CDR1 MDHEN and CDR2 SYDVKM. CDR3 region: CASSLLNSGNTIYF. CDR3 nucleotide sequence: TGTGCCAGCAGTTTACTCAACTCTGGAAACACCATATATTTT.

The rearrangement joins TRBV7-6 to TRBJ2-1; TRBD2 aligns across 12 bases. The CDR3 has 16 residues. The germline V gene encodes CDR1 SGHVS and CDR2 FNYEAQ. V was clipped by 5 bases and J by 6 bases; unmatched bases: 8. The chain's CDR3 is CASSPRLAGDRNEQFF. In DNA form, the CDR3 reads TGTGCCAGCAGCCCCCGACTAGCGGGGGACCGCAATGAGCAGTTCTTC.

This chain joins TRBV19 and TRBJ1-5, with D maybe TRBD1 (5 bases). Germline V lookup: CDR1 LNHDA, CDR2 SQIVND (reference sequence). The CDR3 loop spans 14 amino acids. The germline V and J ends were trimmed by 9 bases and 0 bases, with 12 bases remaining between them. The CDR3: CASAWDDSNQPQHF. Written as DNA, the CDR3 is TGTGCCAGCGCCTGGGACGATAGCAATCAGCCCCAGCATTTT.

CDR3 in amino acids: CASRWGSGANVLTF. CDR3 bases: TGTGCCAGCAGATGGGGCTCTGGGGCCAACGTCCTGACTTTC. This sequence joins TRBV6-8 and TRBJ2-6; D is unresolved. The V end lost 6 bases, the J end lost 0 bases, and 6 bases lay between the germline ends. This CDR3 comprises 14 residues. Germline values: CDR1 MNHGY, CDR2 SAAAGT.

This clone was found a few times. The CDR3 reads CASSPYPTGRGFDTQYF. The CDR3 region has the DNA TGTGCCAGCTCACCATACCCGACCGGCAGGGGTTTCGATACGCAGTATTTT. The V call is TRBV18, the J call TRBJ2-3; D may be TRBD1 (6 bases). Trimming took off 2 bases at V and 6 bases at J, with 21 bases between the two ends. The CDR3 spans 17 residues. Per the germline V gene, CDR1 is KGHSH and CDR2 is LQKENI.

The J gene is TRBJ2-1, the V gene TRBV30, with 9 bases lining up with TRBD2. The germline V gene has CDR1 GTSNPN and CDR2 SVGIG (reference sequence). V was clipped by 1 base and J by 1 base; unmatched bases: 8. The CDR3 totals 17 residues. CDR3: CAWSGLTSGPSYNEQFF. CDR3 sequence (DNA): TGTGCCTGGAGTGGCCTGACTAGCGGCCCGTCCTACAATGAGCAGTTCTTC.

V usage is TRBV6-8 and J usage is TRBJ2-1; D might be TRBD1 (6 bases). Germline CDR1 is MNHGY and CDR2 is SAAAGT. V lost 2 bases, J lost 11 bases, and 19 bases lay in between. The CDR3 has 15 residues. As DNA, the CDR3 is TGTGCCAGCAGTTACGACCTCGTTACAGGGTTTAAGCAGTTCTTC. Its protein product is CASSYDLVTGFKQFF.

The CDR3: CASSQEGGNTIYF. The CDR3 region has the DNA TGCGCCAGCAGCCAAGAGGGGGGAAACACCATATATTTT. V is TRBV10-2 and J is TRBJ1-3; TRBD1 might be the D (5 bases). Germline V gives CDR1 WSHSY, CDR2 SAAADI. The germline V and J ends were trimmed by 6 bases and 4 bases, with 10 bases remaining between them. The CDR3 loop spans 13 amino acids.

This chain joins TRBV28 and TRBJ1-1, with D tentatively TRBD1 (5 bases). The CDR3 is 14 amino acids. V dropped 8 bases and J dropped 5 bases, with 18 bases sitting between them. Germline CDR1 is MDHEN and CDR2 is SYDVKM. CDR3 protein: CASYTRGRGTEAFF. In DNA, the CDR3 is TGTGCCAGCTACACTCGGGGCAGAGGGACTGAAGCTTTCTTT.

This chain uses TRBV25-1 with TRBJ1-1; a possible D gene is TRBD1 (6 bases). This CDR3 region has 14 residues. The V gene's germline CDR1 is MGHDK and CDR2 SYGVNS. Trimming removed 3 bases from V and 5 bases from J, with 13 bases in between. DNA of the CDR3: TGTGCCAGCAGTGATCCCCCAGGGGAGACTGAAGCTTTCTTT. Protein sequence: CASSDPPGETEAFF.

Only one count was recorded for this clone. V and J are TRBV29-1 and TRBJ2-5; D possibly uses TRBD1 or TRBD2 (5 bases each). This CDR3 region has 13 residues. Per germline, CDR1 SQVTM and CDR2 ANQGSEA. V gave up 5 bases and J gave up 4 bases, with 14 bases separating them. CDR3: CSVSEGAGETQYF. The DNA of the CDR3 is TGCAGCGTTAGCGAAGGGGCGGGAGAGACCCAGTACTTC.

This clone has more than one count but fewer than ten. The chain has TRBV28 and TRBJ1-1; D remains ambiguous. The CDR3 is 14 amino acids. Germline V gives CDR1 MDHEN, CDR2 SYDVKM. V lost 7 bases, J lost 0 bases, and 12 bases lay in between. CDR3 in amino acids: CASIIGPMNTEAFF. The CDR3 region has the DNA TGTGCCAGCATTATTGGGCCAATGAACACTGAAGCTTTCTTT. The full variable domain, rest sourced from reference TRBV28 and TRBJ1-1, is DVKVTQSSRYLVKRTGEKVFLECVQDMDHENMFWYRQDPGLGLRLIYFSYDVKMKEKGDIPEGYSVSREKKERFSLILESASTNQTSMYLCASIIGPMNTEAFFGQGTRLTVV.